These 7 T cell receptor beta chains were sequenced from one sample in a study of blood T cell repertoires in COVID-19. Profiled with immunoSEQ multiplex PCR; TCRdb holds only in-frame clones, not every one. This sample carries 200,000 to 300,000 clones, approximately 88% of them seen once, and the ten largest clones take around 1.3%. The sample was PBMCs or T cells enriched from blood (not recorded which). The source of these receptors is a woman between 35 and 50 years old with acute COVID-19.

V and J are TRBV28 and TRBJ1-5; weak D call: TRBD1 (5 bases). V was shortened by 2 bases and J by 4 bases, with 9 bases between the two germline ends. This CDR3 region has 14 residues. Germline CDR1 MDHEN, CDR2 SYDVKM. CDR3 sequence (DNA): TGTGCCAGCAGTTTACAGGGTGGGAATCAGCCCCAGCATTTT. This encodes CASSLQGGNQPQHF.

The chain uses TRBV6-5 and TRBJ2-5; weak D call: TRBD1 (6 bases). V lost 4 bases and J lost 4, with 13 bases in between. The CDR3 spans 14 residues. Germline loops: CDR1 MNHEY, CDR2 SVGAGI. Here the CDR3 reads CASSSHREGETQYF. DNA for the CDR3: TGTGCCAGCAGTTCACACAGGGAAGGAGAGACCCAGTACTTC.

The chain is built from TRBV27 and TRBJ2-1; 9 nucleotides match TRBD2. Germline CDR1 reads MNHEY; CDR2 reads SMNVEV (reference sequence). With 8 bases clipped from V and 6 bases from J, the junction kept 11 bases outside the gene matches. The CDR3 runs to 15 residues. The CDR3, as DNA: TGTGCCAGCCGTCTTTTGGCGGGAGGGCCCAATGAGCAGTTCTTC. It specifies CASRLLAGGPNEQFF.

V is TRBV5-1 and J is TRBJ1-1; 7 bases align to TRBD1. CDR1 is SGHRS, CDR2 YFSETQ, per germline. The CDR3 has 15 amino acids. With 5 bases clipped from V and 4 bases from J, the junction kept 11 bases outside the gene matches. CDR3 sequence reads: CASSNADRLGTEAFF. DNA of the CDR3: TGCGCCAGCAGTAATGCGGACAGGTTGGGCACTGAAGCTTTCTTT.

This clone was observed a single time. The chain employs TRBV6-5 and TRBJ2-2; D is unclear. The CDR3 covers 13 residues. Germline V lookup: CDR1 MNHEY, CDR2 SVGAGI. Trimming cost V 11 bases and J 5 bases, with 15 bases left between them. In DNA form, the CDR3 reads TGTGCCGGCGGTTTAGCCCGTACCGGGGAGCTGTTTTTT. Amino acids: CAGGLARTGELFF.

CDR3 region: CASRGDGGNGNEQFF. As DNA, the CDR3 is TGTGCCAGCAGGGGAGACGGGGGAAATGGAAATGAGCAGTTCTTC. The genes are TRBV2 and TRBJ2-1; weak D call: TRBD2 (6 bases). The V end lost 6 bases, the J end lost 7 bases, and 19 bases lay between the germline ends. CDR1 is SNHLY and CDR2 is FYNNEI in the germline V gene. This CDR3 region has 15 residues. Variable domain in full (rest from reference TRBV2 and TRBJ2-1): EPEVTQTPSHQVTQMGQEVILRCVPISNHLYFYWYRQILGQKVEFLVSFYNNEISEKSEIFDDQFSVERPDGSNFTLKIRSTKLEDSAMYFCASRGDGGNGNEQFFGPGTRLTVL.

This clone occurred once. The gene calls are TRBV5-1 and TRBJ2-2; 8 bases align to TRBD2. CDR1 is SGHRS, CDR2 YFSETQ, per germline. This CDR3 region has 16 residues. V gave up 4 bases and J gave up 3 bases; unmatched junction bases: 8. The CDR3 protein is CASSETSGWDTGELFF. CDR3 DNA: TGCGCCAGCAGCGAAACTAGCGGTTGGGACACCGGGGAGCTGTTTTTT.